One T cell receptor beta chain is described in this entry. Its target is unknown. Sequenced by immunoSEQ multiplex PCR; TCRdb stores in-frame clones only, minus some. This table holds around 67,000 clones, 75% to 90% found once. This entry comes from a study of graft-versus-host responses after intestinal transplantation. The CDR3 runs to 16 residues. The V gene end was trimmed by 2 bases and the J gene end by 9 bases; junction bases not matched to a gene: 7. The germline gives CDR1 KGHSH, CDR2 LQKENI. The TCR was taken from a human donor who was the organ donor for an intestinal transplant. The chain joins TRBV18 to TRBJ2-1; 13 nucleotides match TRBD2. Sequencing used unstimulated CD4+ T cells sorted from spleen or lymph node cells, obtained before transplant. CDR3 protein: CASSPTGTSGATEQFF. The CDR3 DNA is TGTGCCAGCTCACCAACCGGGACTAGCGGGGCCACTGAGCAGTTCTTC. Full variable domain (outside the CDR3, taken from reference TRBV18 and TRBJ2-1): NAGVMQNPRHLVRRRGQEARLRCSPMKGHSHVYWYRQLPEEGLKFMVYLQKENIIDESGMPKERFSAEFPKEGPSILRIQQVVRGDSAAYFCASSPTGTSGATEQFFGPGTRLTVL.